This T cell receptor beta chain originates from a study of spatial heterogeneity in lung cancer. Overall study findings and caveats: Ubiquitous expanded tumor TCRs were observed in blood more at resection than follow-up.

Time point of the sample: sample taken at primary tumor resection. From tumor, nontumor lung or frozen PBMC, whole RNA was taken unsorted for sequencing. This clonotype showed up just a few times. Its specificity is unknown. MiXCR was run by TCRdb on the 5' RACE reads, yielding one entry per CDR3 protein. The sample has about 36,000 distinct CDR3 sequences, roughly 7.2% seen once; the top ten hold over 25%. The CDR3 loop spans 17 amino acids. This chain connects TRBV21-1 to TRBJ2-2; the D call TRBD1 from the table was never checked on the DNA. TRBV21-1 is reported as a pseudogene. Sequenced here: PBMCs, sampled at surgery. This clonotype was obtained from a female donor with early-stage non-small cell lung cancer. The chain's CDR3 is CASNPRRHPGGTGELFF. CDR3 in DNA: TGTGCCAGCAACCCTCGTCGGCACCCCGGTGGCACCGGGGAGCTGTTTTTT.